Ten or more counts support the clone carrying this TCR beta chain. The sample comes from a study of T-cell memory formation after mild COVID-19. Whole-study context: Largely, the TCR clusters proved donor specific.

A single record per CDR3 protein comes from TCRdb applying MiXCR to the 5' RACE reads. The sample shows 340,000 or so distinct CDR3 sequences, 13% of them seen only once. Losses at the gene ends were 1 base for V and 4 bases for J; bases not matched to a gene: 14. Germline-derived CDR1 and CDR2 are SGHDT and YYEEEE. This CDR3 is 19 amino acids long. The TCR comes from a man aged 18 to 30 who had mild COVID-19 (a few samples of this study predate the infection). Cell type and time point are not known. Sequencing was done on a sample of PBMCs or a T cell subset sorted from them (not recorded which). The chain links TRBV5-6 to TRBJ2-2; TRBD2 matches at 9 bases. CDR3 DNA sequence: TGTGCCAGCAGCTTGCGGCGTCTAGCGGGGCAACTATCCACCGGGGAGCTGTTTTTT. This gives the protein CASSLRRLAGQLSTGELFF.